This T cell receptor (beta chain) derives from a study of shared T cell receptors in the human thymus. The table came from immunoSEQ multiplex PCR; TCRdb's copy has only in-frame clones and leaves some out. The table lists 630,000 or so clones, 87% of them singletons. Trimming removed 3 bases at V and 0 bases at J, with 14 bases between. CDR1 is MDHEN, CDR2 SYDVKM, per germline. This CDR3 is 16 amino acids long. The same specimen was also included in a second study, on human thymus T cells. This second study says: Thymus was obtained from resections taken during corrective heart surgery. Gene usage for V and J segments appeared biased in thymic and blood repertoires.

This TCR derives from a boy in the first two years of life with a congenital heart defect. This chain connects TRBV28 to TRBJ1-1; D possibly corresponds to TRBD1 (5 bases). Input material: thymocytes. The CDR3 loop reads CASSFRARGMNTEAFF. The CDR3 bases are TGTGCCAGCAGTTTCAGGGCTCGGGGGATGAACACTGAAGCTTTCTTT.